This is a list of T cell receptor beta chains from one sample in a study of T cells in Graves' hyperthyroidism and ophthalmopathy. One entry per CDR3 protein, called by TCRdb with MiXCR from the multiplex PCR reads. The data contain about 420,000 distinct CDR3 sequences, about 13% of them singletons. Input material: blood. Source of these receptors: a woman aged 18-29 years with Graves' hyperthyroidism. Each CDR3 is given with its conserved first and last residue. The D gene is left open where the match is weak. Expanded clones are given a class, and other clones once, few, many or no size at all.

d_gene,v_gene,j_gene,abundance,CDR3aa,CDR3nt
NA,TRBV20-1,TRBJ2-3,many,CSASAPSTDTQYF,TGCAGTGCTAGTGCTCCCTCAACAGATACGCAGTATTTT
NA,TRBV29-1,TRBJ2-7,NA,CSALGGGPLLGEQYF,TGCAGCGCCCTCGGGGGTGGACCGCTACTGGGCGAGCAGTACTTC
TRBD2,TRBV20-1,TRBJ2-1,many,CSARDLLTSGNYNEQFF,TGCAGTGCTAGAGATCTACTTACTAGCGGGAACTACAATGAGCAGTTCTTC
NA,TRBV7-3,TRBJ2-3,NA,CASSFSGPLSAQYF,TGTGCCAGCAGCTTCTCTGGACCCCTGAGTGCGCAGTATTTT
NA,TRBV20-1,TRBJ2-7,many,CSARKVASEQYF,TGCAGTGCTAGAAAGGTTGCAAGTGAGCAGTACTTC
NA,TRBV7-6,TRBJ2-7,few,CASSFDPGHYEQYF,TGTGCCAGCAGCTTCGACCCGGGTCACTACGAGCAGTACTTC
NA,TRBV6-1,TRBJ1-4,few,CASREGGRGDEKLFF,TGTGCCAGCAGGGAGGGTGGCAGGGGCGATGAAAAACTGTTTTTT
TRBD2,TRBV20-1,TRBJ2-1,many,CSAAGAGVAGEQFF,TGCAGTGCTGCCGGGGCGGGAGTAGCGGGTGAGCAGTTCTTC
TRBD1,TRBV30,TRBJ1-5,many,CAWSHDRELRPQHF,TGTGCCTGGAGCCATGACAGGGAACTCCGGCCCCAGCATTTT
NA,TRBV11-2,TRBJ1-5,many,CASSLASNQPQHF,TGTGCCAGCAGCTTAGCCAGTAATCAGCCCCAGCATTTT
NA,TRBV15,TRBJ2-7,NA,CATSRDCCGETYEQYF,TGTGCCACCAGCAGAGATTGTTGCGGGGAGACCTACGAGCAGTACTTC
TRBD1,TRBV29-1,TRBJ1-1,NA,CSDHGQGAEAFF,TGCAGCGATCACGGACAGGGCGCTGAAGCTTTCTTT
NA,TRBV2,TRBJ1-5,many,CASSEAQTSNQPQHF,TGTGCCAGCAGTGAGGCCCAGACTAGCAATCAGCCCCAGCATTTT
NA,TRBV30,TRBJ1-6,NA,CAWSGEGLWDSPLHF,TGTGCCTGGAGTGGCGAGGGGTTATGGGATTCACCCCTCCACTTT
NA,TRBV11-1,TRBJ2-1,many,CASSAGTPPSSYNEQFF,TGTGCCAGCAGTGCAGGGACTCCTCCTAGCTCCTACAATGAGCAGTTCTTC
NA,TRBV28,TRBJ2-1,once,CASDAGNEQFF,TGTGCCTCAGACGCGGGCAATGAGCAGTTCTTC
NA,TRBV4-1,TRBJ2-5,many,CASSQGAPVETQYF,TGCGCCAGCAGCCAAGGCGCTCCCGTTGAGACCCAGTACTTC
TRBD2,TRBV3-1,TRBJ2-3,many,CASSPRGLAGIDTQYF,TGTGCCAGCAGCCCGCGGGGACTAGCGGGAATAGATACGCAGTATTTT
NA,TRBV7-2,TRBJ2-7,few,CASSPAAGRFYEQCF,TGTGCCAGCAGCCCCGCGGCGGGGCGCTTTTACGAGCAGTGCTTC
NA,TRBV5-6,TRBJ1-2,NA,CASSAGGAGYGYTF,TGTGCCAGCAGCGCAGGTGGCGCAGGCTATGGCTACACCTTC
NA,TRBV11-1,TRBJ2-1,many,CASSPNGQLYNEQFF,TGTGCCAGCAGCCCCAATGGACAGCTCTACAATGAGCAGTTCTTC
NA,TRBV20-1,TRBJ1-1,NA,CSASLGGIEGEAFF,TGCAGTGCTAGCCTCGGGGGGATCGAGGGTGAAGCTTTCTTT
NA,TRBV30,TRBJ1-5,many,CAWSDSNQPQHF,TGTGCCTGGAGCGATAGCAATCAGCCCCAGCATTTT
TRBD1,TRBV6-6,TRBJ1-5,NA,CASSYSGDSRQPQHF,TGTGCCAGCAGTTACTCGGGGGACAGTCGACAGCCCCAGCATTTT
TRBD1,TRBV7-2,TRBJ1-5,many,CASSLEGQASNQPQHF,TGTGCCAGCAGCTTAGAAGGACAGGCTAGCAATCAGCCCCAGCATTTT
NA,TRBV7-2,TRBJ2-7,many,CASSLDREQYF,TGTGCCAGCAGCTTAGATCGCGAGCAGTACTTC
TRBD2,TRBV20-1,TRBJ2-7,once,CSARDPPGRAPYEQYF,TGCAGTGCTAGAGACCCACCCGGGAGGGCCCCCTACGAGCAGTACTTC
TRBD2,TRBV7-2,TRBJ2-1,NA,CATSGELAGSYNEQFF,TGTGCCACCTCGGGAGAACTAGCGGGCTCCTACAATGAGCAGTTCTTC
NA,TRBV20-1,TRBJ2-3,many,CSARDGWGVKDTQYF,TGCAGTGCTAGAGACGGCTGGGGAGTGAAAGATACGCAGTATTTT
NA,TRBV19,TRBJ1-6,NA,CASSINPGPLHF,TGTGCCAGTAGTATCAACCCGGGACCCCTCCACTTT
TRBD2,TRBV7-2,TRBJ2-5,many,CASSPLAVETQYF,TGTGCCAGCAGCCCCCTAGCGGTAGAGACCCAGTACTTC
TRBD2,TRBV9,TRBJ2-1,NA,CASSTSGREYNEQLF,TGTGCCAGCAGCACTAGCGGGAGGGAGTACAATGAGCAGCTCTTC
TRBD1,TRBV7-3,TRBJ1-1,few,CASSRDRVTEAFF,TGTGCCAGCAGCAGAGACAGGGTGACTGAAGCTTTCTTT
NA,TRBV30,TRBJ1-2,many,CAWSVLKKGYTF,TGTGCCTGGAGTGTACTGAAGAAGGGCTACACCTTC
TRBD1,TRBV27,TRBJ1-2,NA,CASSPQQGLDGYTF,TGTGCCAGCAGTCCTCAACAGGGGTTGGATGGCTACACCTTC
NA,TRBV28,TRBJ1-6,few,CASRYREPSPLHF,TGTGCCAGCAGGTACAGGGAGCCCTCACCCCTCCACTTT
TRBD2,TRBV6-6,TRBJ2-3,many,CASSYLLAGQQYF,TGTGCCAGCAGTTACTTACTAGCGGGACAGCAGTATTTT
TRBD2,TRBV25-1,TRBJ2-1,NA,CASSQGSGREDNEQFF,TGTGCCAGCTCGCAAGGGAGCGGGAGGGAGGACAATGAGCAGTTCTTC
TRBD1,TRBV5-1,TRBJ2-5,many,CASSGAGQGNQETQYF,TGCGCCAGCAGCGGGGCCGGACAGGGTAATCAAGAGACCCAGTACTTC
NA,TRBV27,TRBJ1-5,few,CASSLSTGVGNQPQHF,TGTGCCAGCAGTTTATCGACGGGGGTGGGCAATCAGCCCCAGCATTTT
NA,TRBV19,TRBJ2-1,NA,CASSTGQYNEQFF,TGTGCCAGTAGTACAGGACAGTACAATGAGCAGTTCTTC
NA,TRBV9,TRBJ2-5,many,CASSVGSLQETQYF,TGTGCCAGCAGCGTAGGTTCACTCCAAGAGACCCAGTACTTC
NA,TRBV6-1,TRBJ2-7,many,CASPKDSYEQYF,TGTGCCAGCCCAAAAGACTCCTACGAGCAGTACTTC
TRBD2,TRBV5-1,TRBJ2-4,few,CASSPGTSLAKNIQYF,TGCGCCAGCAGCCCCGGGACTAGTCTAGCCAAAAACATTCAGTACTTC
NA,TRBV15,TRBJ2-4,NA,CATSRVGRQEENIQYF,TGTGCCACCAGCAGAGTAGGGCGCCAGGAGGAAAACATTCAGTACTTC
TRBD2,TRBV10-1,TRBJ2-7,few,CASSTGTSTYEQYF,TGCGCCAGCAGCACCGGGACTAGCACGTACGAGCAGTACTTC
TRBD1,TRBV20-1,TRBJ1-1,many,CSAREAGGGTLNTEAFF,TGCAGTGCTAGAGAAGCAGGGGGCGGCACTCTGAACACTGAAGCTTTCTTT
NA,TRBV29-1,TRBJ2-1,NA,CSVAPNEQFF,TGCAGCGTTGCTCCCAATGAGCAGTTCTTC
NA,TRBV7-8,TRBJ2-7,many,CASSLVSGEEQYF,TGTGCCAGCAGCTTAGTTAGTGGGGAAGAGCAGTACTTC
TRBD1,TRBV9,TRBJ2-7,few,CASSVADRGNFYEQYF,TGTGCCAGCAGCGTAGCTGACAGGGGTAACTTCTACGAGCAGTACTTC
NA,TRBV28,TRBJ2-3,many,CASSGQEVTRGTDTQYF,TGTGCCAGCAGTGGCCAGGAGGTCACCCGGGGCACAGATACGCAGTATTTT
NA,TRBV13,TRBJ2-2,NA,CASSLGLSTGELFF,TGTGCCAGCAGCTTGGGACTCAGCACCGGGGAGCTGTTTTTT
NA,TRBV6-2/TRBV6-3,TRBJ2-7,few,CASRGRDRISYEQYF,TGTGCCAGCAGAGGCAGGGACCGCATCTCCTACGAGCAGTACTTC
NA,TRBV27,TRBJ2-1,many,CASSSLTSYNEQFF,TGTGCCAGCAGTTCACTTACCTCCTACAATGAGCAGTTCTTC